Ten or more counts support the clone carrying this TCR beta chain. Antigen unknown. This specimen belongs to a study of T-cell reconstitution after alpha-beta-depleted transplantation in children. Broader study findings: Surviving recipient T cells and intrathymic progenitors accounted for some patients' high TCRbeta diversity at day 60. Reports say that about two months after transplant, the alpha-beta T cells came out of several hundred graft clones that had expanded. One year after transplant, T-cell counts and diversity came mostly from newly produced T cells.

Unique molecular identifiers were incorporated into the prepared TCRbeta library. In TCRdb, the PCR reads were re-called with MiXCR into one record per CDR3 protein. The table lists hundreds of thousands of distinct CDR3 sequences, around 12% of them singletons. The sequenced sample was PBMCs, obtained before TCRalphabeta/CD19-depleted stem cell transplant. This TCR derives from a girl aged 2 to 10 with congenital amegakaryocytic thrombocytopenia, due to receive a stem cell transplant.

The CDR3 protein is CASSAWTVNEQFF. CDR3 in DNA: TGTGCCAGCAGCGCCTGGACTGTCAATGAGCAGTTCTTC. V usage is TRBV9 and J usage is TRBJ2-1, with D tentatively TRBD2 (5 bases). V was trimmed by 3 bases and J by 6 bases, leaving 10 bases between them. Germline CDR1 is SGDLS and CDR2 is YYNGEE. CDR3 size: 13 residues.